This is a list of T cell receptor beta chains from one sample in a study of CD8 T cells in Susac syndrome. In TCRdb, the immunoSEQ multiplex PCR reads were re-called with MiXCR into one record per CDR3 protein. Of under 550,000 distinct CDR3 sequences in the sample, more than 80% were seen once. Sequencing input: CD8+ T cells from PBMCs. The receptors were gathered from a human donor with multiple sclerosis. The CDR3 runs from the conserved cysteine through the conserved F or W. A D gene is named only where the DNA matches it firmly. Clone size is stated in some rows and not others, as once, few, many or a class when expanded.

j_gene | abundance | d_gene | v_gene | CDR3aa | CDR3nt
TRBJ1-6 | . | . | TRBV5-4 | CASSWGRSPLHF | TGTGCCAGCAGCTGGGGACGGTCACCCCTCCACTTT
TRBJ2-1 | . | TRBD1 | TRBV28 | CASSFRGTGWSDEQFF | TGTGCCAGCAGTTTTAGGGGGACAGGGTGGTCGGATGAGCAGTTCTTC
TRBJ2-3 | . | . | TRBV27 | CASSLSVGAGQGTDTQYF | TGTGCCAGCAGTTTATCGGTAGGTGCGGGGCAAGGAACGGATACGCAGTATTTT
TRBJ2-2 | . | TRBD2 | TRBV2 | CASSEPTSGGTFNTGELFF | TGTGCCAGCAGTGAGCCGACTAGCGGGGGGACCTTTAACACCGGGGAGCTGTTTTTT
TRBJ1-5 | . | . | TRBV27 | CASSTLASQPQHF | TGTGCCAGCAGTACCCTCGCAAGTCAGCCCCAGCATTTT
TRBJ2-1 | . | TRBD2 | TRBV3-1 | CASSQGLAGPNEQFF | TGTGCCAGCAGCCAAGGACTAGCGGGACCCAATGAGCAGTTCTTC
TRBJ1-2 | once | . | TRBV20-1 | CSASRGEYGYTF | TGCAGTGCTAGTAGGGGAGAATATGGCTACACCTTC
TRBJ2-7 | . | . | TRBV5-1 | CASSLEDWYEQYF | TGCGCCAGCAGCTTGGAGGACTGGTACGAGCAGTACTTC
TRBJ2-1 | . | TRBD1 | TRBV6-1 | CASSGTGYHEQFF | TGTGCCAGCAGTGGGACAGGGTACCATGAGCAGTTCTTC
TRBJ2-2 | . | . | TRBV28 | CASSFLQGIHTGELFF | TGTGCCAGCAGTTTTTTGCAGGGGATTCACACCGGGGAGCTGTTTTTT
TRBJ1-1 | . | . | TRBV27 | CASSPGTRGNTEAFF | TGTGCCAGCAGCCCCGGTACGCGGGGCAACACTGAAGCTTTCTTT
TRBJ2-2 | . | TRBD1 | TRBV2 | CARGYTGTGYTGELFF | TGTGCCAGGGGTTACACCGGGACAGGGTACACCGGGGAGCTGTTTTTT
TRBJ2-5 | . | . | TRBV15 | CATRDPLQETQYF | TGTGCCACCAGGGACCCCCTCCAAGAGACCCAGTACTTC
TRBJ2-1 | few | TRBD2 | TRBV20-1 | CSARGTSGRLGNEQFF | TGCAGTGCTAGAGGGACTAGCGGGAGGCTGGGTAATGAGCAGTTCTTC